Following are 10 T cell receptor beta chains from one sample sequenced in a study of T cell changes during pregnancy in multiple sclerosis. Method: immunoSEQ multiplex PCR; TCRdb's copy keeps in-frame clones and lacks some. The data show around 99,000 clones, 80% to 95% seen once. Sequences were derived from peripheral blood, sampled in the first trimester of pregnancy. Receptors originate from a female donor with multiple sclerosis, enrolled in a pregnancy study.

The chain has TRBV2 and TRBJ2-3, with 8 bases lining up with TRBD2. There are 14 residues in the CDR3. V trimming: 4 bases; J trimming: 9 bases; junction bases outside the gene matches: 9. Germline V gene data show CDR1 as SNHLY and CDR2 as FYNNEI. CDR3: CASSAREGKRTQYF. The DNA for the CDR3 is TGTGCCAGCAGTGCTCGGGAGGGCAAACGGACGCAGTATTTT. The complete variable domain, with remaining parts taken from reference TRBV2 and TRBJ2-3, reads EPEVTQTPSHQVTQMGQEVILRCVPISNHLYFYWYRQILGQKVEFLVSFYNNEISEKSEIFDDQFSVERPDGSNFTLKIRSTKLEDSAMYFCASSAREGKRTQYFGPGTRLTVL.

This chain links TRBV27 with TRBJ2-6; 8 bases agree with TRBD1. CDR3 size: 18 residues. The ends lost 4 bases at V and 0 bases at J; junction bases unmatched: 8. Germline V lookup: CDR1 MNHEY, CDR2 SMNVEV (reference sequence). The CDR3 DNA reads as TGTGCCAGCAGTTCCAGGGGGCGCAACCCCTCTGGGGCCAACGTCCTGACTTTC. Translating it yields CASSSRGRNPSGANVLTF. Complete variable domain (other parts from reference TRBV27 and TRBJ2-6): EAQVTQNPRYLITVTGKKLTVTCSQNMNHEYMSWYRQDPGLGLRQIYYSMNVEVTDKGDVPEGYKVSRKEKRNFPLILESPSPNQTSLYFCASSSRGRNPSGANVLTFGAGSRLTVL.

The chain is built from TRBV19 and TRBJ2-7, with D possibly matching TRBD2 (6 bases). Trimming shortened V by 5 bases and J by 2 bases, and 10 bases separated the two germline ends. The CDR3 extends over 13 amino acids. The germline V gene has CDR1 LNHDA and CDR2 SQIVND (reference sequence). The CDR3 here is CASSRGTPYEQYF. CDR3 coding DNA: TGTGCCAGTAGTCGGGGGACCCCCTACGAGCAGTACTTC.

This chain uses TRBV10-3 with TRBJ1-4; no clear D. Trimming pared 0 bases from V and 6 bases from J, leaving 11 bases between. The CDR3 spans 15 residues. The germline V gene encodes CDR1 ENHRY and CDR2 SYGVKD. In DNA form, the CDR3 reads TGTGCCATCAGTGAGTCGAGGGCGTCCGATGAAAAACTGTTTTTT. It specifies CAISESRASDEKLFF.

The chain has TRBV9 and TRBJ1-2; 8 bases match TRBD1. Looked up from germline, CDR1 is SGDLS and CDR2 is YYNGEE. The CDR3 consists of 16 residues. Unmatched junction bases numbered 16, after V lost 4 bases and J lost 8 bases. The chain's CDR3 is CASSRRTGREAEGYTF. The CDR3 DNA reads TGTGCCAGCAGCCGGAGGACAGGGAGGGAAGCGGAAGGCTACACCTTC.

The genes are TRBV10-3 and TRBJ1-1; perhaps TRBD1 as D (5 bases). Trimming took 10 bases from V and 1 from J, leaving 19 bases between them. Germline-derived CDR1 and CDR2 are ENHRY and SYGVKD. The CDR3 is made up of 15 amino acids. In nucleotides, the CDR3 is TGTGCCACTCGTATAGGGGAAGGCAGGAACACTGAAGCTTTCTTT. This translates into CATRIGEGRNTEAFF.

The chain is built from TRBV18 and TRBJ2-5, with 8 bases aligning to TRBD1. Germline-derived CDR1 and CDR2 are KGHSH and LQKENI. Losses at the gene ends were 1 base for V and 11 bases for J; bases not matched to a gene: 12. This CDR3 spans 15 amino acids. This CDR3 reads CASSPRTGTHPEQYF. Here the CDR3 DNA reads TGTGCCAGCTCACCACGGACAGGGACACACCCGGAGCAGTACTTC.

The genes are TRBV7-9 and TRBJ2-7, with 7 nucleotides matching TRBD2. The CDR3 extends over 16 amino acids. J was trimmed by 4 bases and V by 5 bases; bases with no gene match: 14. Germline lookup yields CDR1 SEHNR and CDR2 FQNEAQ (reference sequence). CDR3 loop: CASSRPSRGGPYEQYF. CDR3 coding DNA: TGTGCCAGCAGCCGACCGTCCCGGGGAGGGCCGTACGAGCAGTACTTC.

The chain recombines TRBV11-3 with TRBJ2-3, with 9 bases aligning to TRBD1. This CDR3 has 17 amino acids. Per germline, CDR1 SGHNT and CDR2 YENEEA. V shed 4 bases, J shed 0 bases, and the junction held 8 bases outside the gene matches. The CDR3 DNA is TGTGCCAGCAGCTCGCGATTAGGGACAGGGAGCACAGATACGCAGTATTTT. Its protein is CASSSRLGTGSTDTQYF.

The chain recombines TRBV6-4 with TRBJ2-1; 7 nucleotides align to TRBD2. The CDR3 consists of 15 residues. The germline CDR1 and CDR2 sequences are MRHNA and SNTAGT. V lost 3 bases to trimming and J lost 7 bases; unmatched junction nucleotides: 9. The CDR3 DNA sequence: TGTGCCAGCAGTGAATGGGGGGGAGGAGGGAATGAGCAGTTCTTC. This gives the protein CASSEWGGGGNEQFF.